This T cell receptor beta chain was identified in a study of shared clonotypes between healthy human individuals. The method was immunoSEQ multiplex PCR; TCRdb's version includes in-frame clones alone and lacks a portion of them. The sample shows about 2 million clones, about 95% of them seen only once. CD45RO-negative, CCR7-positively selected cells formed the naive CD8 fraction, excluding terminally differentiated effector memory CD45RA+ cells. Between the trimmed V and J ends, which lost 3 bases and 1 base, there was a span of 13 bases. The CDR3 contains 15 residues. Looked up from germline, CDR1 is MDHEN and CDR2 is SYDVKM.

V is TRBV28 and J is TRBJ2-7; D possibly uses TRBD1 or TRBD2 (5 bases each). This receptor was taken from a man younger than 35 in good health. The sequenced sample consisted of naive CD8+ T cells sorted from blood. For the CDR3, the DNA is TGTGCCAGCAGTTTGACCGGGACGGAGTCCTACGAGCAGTACTTC. Amino acids: CASSLTGTESYEQYF.